A selection of T cell receptor beta chains follows, all from one sample in a study of a mutant IDH1 vaccine in newly diagnosed glioma. Sequencing used immunoSEQ multiplex PCR; TCRdb keeps in-frame clones, though not all of them. The table lists about 98,000 clones, 70% to 90% of them singletons, with approximately 0.58% in the top ten. This specimen consisted of PBMCs, obtained from a glioma patient treated with radiotherapy, temozolomide or both. The receptor source for this set is a woman aged 50 to 60 with glioma. Each CDR3 is given with its conserved first and last residue. D genes are given only for firm matches. Where a row states a size, it is once, few, many or the class of an expanded clone; other rows omit it.

clone size	D gene	V gene	J gene	CDR3 protein	CDR3 DNA
NA	NA	TRBV5-4	TRBJ2-5	CASSLEPGGFQETQYF	TGTGCCAGCAGCTTGGAGCCGGGCGGATTCCAAGAGACCCAGTACTTC
NA	NA	TRBV5-1	TRBJ2-1	CASSLGWRDNNEQFF	TGCGCCAGCAGCTTGGGGTGGAGGGACAACAATGAGCAGTTCTTC
NA	TRBD2	TRBV12-5	TRBJ2-7	CASVPPAGEYEQYF	TGTGCTAGTGTCCCCCCGGCGGGGGAATACGAGCAGTACTTC
NA	NA	TRBV28	TRBJ2-3	CASSLDSSTDTQYF	TGTGCCAGCAGCCTCGACAGCAGCACAGATACGCAGTATTTT
NA	TRBD1	TRBV5-1	TRBJ2-5	CATRFTGGEETQYF	TGCGCCACCCGATTCACAGGGGGCGAAGAGACCCAGTACTTC
NA	NA	TRBV19	TRBJ2-7	CASRNRDRVDEQYF	TGTGCCAGTAGAAACCGGGACCGGGTTGACGAGCAGTACTTC
NA	TRBD1	TRBV27	TRBJ2-7	CASSPGTGPYEQYF	TGTGCCAGCAGTCCGGGGACAGGACCCTACGAGCAGTACTTC
NA	NA	TRBV5-6	TRBJ2-7	CASSPPRLQAEQYF	TGTGCCAGCAGTCCCCCGAGACTACAAGCCGAGCAGTACTTC
few	TRBD1	TRBV9	TRBJ2-2	CASSPPGQGFGELFF	TGTGCCAGCAGCCCCCCGGGACAGGGGTTCGGGGAGCTGTTTTTT
once	NA	TRBV19	TRBJ1-2	CASSRGSYGYTF	TGTGCCAGTAGTAGGGGCAGTTATGGCTACACCTTC
NA	NA	TRBV25-1	TRBJ2-5	CASSPRETQYF	TGTGCCAGCTCCCCGAGAGAGACCCAGTACTTC
NA	NA	TRBV9	TRBJ1-1	CASSQGGNTEAFF	TGTGCCAGCAGCCAAGGGGGAAACACTGAAGCTTTCTTT
NA	NA	TRBV10-1	TRBJ1-3	CASRVRCTSGNTIYF	TGCGCCAGCAGGGTACGTTGTACTTCTGGAAACACCATATATTTT
NA	NA	TRBV6-5	TRBJ2-5	CASRPGTQQETQYF	TGTGCCAGCAGACCCGGGACTCAACAAGAGACCCAGTACTTC
NA	NA	TRBV6-5	TRBJ1-6	CASSEDTTRPPLHF	TGTGCCAGCAGCGAGGACACAACGAGGCCACCCCTCCACTTT
NA	NA	TRBV5-4	TRBJ1-1	CASSYGTANTEAFF	TGTGCCAGCAGCTACGGGACGGCGAACACTGAAGCTTTCTTT
NA	NA	TRBV30	TRBJ2-7	CACPVRRGEQYF	TGTGCCTGTCCAGTCCGGCGGGGCGAGCAGTACTTC
NA	NA	TRBV7-8	TRBJ2-7	CASSPWRDFTYEQYF	TGTGCCAGCAGCCCCTGGCGGGACTTCACCTACGAGCAGTACTTC
NA	TRBD1	TRBV7-6	TRBJ2-7	CASSLGQGVAYEQYF	TGTGCCAGCAGCTTAGGGCAGGGGGTTGCCTACGAGCAGTACTTC
NA	NA	TRBV5-1	TRBJ2-1	CASSLEPPSYNEQFF	TGCGCCAGCAGCTTGGAACCCCCCAGTTACAATGAGCAGTTCTTC
NA	NA	TRBV4-1	TRBJ2-1	CASSQSDQAEGTYNEQFF	TGCGCCAGCAGCCAATCGGATCAGGCGGAGGGCACCTACAATGAGCAGTTCTTC
few	TRBD1	TRBV6-6	TRBJ1-4	CASSIRDRVDEKLFF	TGTGCCAGCAGTATCCGGGACAGGGTGGATGAAAAACTGTTTTTT
NA	TRBD2	TRBV28	TRBJ2-7	CASSLALAAEQYF	TGTGCCAGCAGTTTGGCACTAGCGGCCGAGCAGTACTTC
NA	NA	TRBV7-9	TRBJ1-4	CASSPGTFNEKLFF	TGTGCCAGCAGCCCCGGGACCTTTAATGAAAAACTGTTTTTT
NA	TRBD1	TRBV19	TRBJ1-5	CATNRGRRNQPQHF	TGTGCCACTAACAGGGGAAGAAGGAATCAGCCCCAGCATTTT
NA	NA	TRBV28	TRBJ2-7	CASSPGSALGTYEQYF	TGTGCCAGCAGTCCAGGGAGCGCCCTAGGGACATACGAGCAGTACTTC
NA	NA	TRBV6-6	TRBJ2-7	CASSSAGGTYEQYF	TGTGCCAGCAGCTCCGCCGGAGGGACCTACGAGCAGTACTTC
NA	NA	TRBV10-3	TRBJ2-7	CAINPGPDYEQYF	TGTGCCATCAATCCTGGTCCCGACTACGAGCAGTACTTC
NA	TRBD1	TRBV25-1	TRBJ1-5	CASSVGGDQPQHF	TGTGCCAGCAGTGTAGGGGGCGATCAGCCCCAGCATTTT
NA	NA	TRBV29-1	TRBJ2-7	CSVGRAPDYEQYF	TGCAGCGTTGGGCGGGCCCCGGATTACGAGCAGTACTTC
NA	TRBD1	TRBV25-1	TRBJ1-2	CASSEFGTGYGYTF	TGTGCCAGCAGTGAGTTCGGGACAGGATATGGCTACACCTTC
NA	TRBD1	TRBV11-2	TRBJ2-5	CASSILGQGFVETQYF	TGTGCCAGCAGCATCCTGGGACAGGGGTTCGTCGAGACCCAGTACTTC
NA	NA	TRBV7-9	TRBJ1-2	CASSPGGWGNYGYTF	TGTGCCAGCAGCCCCGGGGGTTGGGGCAACTATGGCTACACCTTC
once	TRBD1	TRBV27	TRBJ1-2	CASSHLTGGLNYGYTF	TGTGCCAGCAGTCACCTTACAGGGGGACTAAACTATGGCTACACCTTC
once	NA	TRBV11-3	TRBJ2-2	CASSLTQTGELFF	TGTGCCAGCAGCTTAACACAGACCGGGGAGCTGTTTTTT
NA	NA	TRBV4-1	TRBJ1-5	CASSPSPASVQLPQHF	TGCGCCAGCAGCCCCTCGCCGGCCTCTGTTCAATTACCCCAGCATTTT
once	NA	TRBV7-9	TRBJ2-7	CASSPTGDEQYF	TGTGCCAGCAGCCCCACTGGGGACGAGCAGTACTTC
NA	NA	TRBV6-5	TRBJ2-5	CASRGDLTRETQYF	TGTGCCAGCAGGGGGGACCTCACGCGAGAGACCCAGTACTTC
once	NA	TRBV29-1	TRBJ1-2	CSVEKGNNGYTF	TGCAGCGTTGAGAAGGGGAATAATGGCTACACCTTC
once	TRBD2	TRBV15	TRBJ2-1	CATSRGLARTYNEQFF	TGTGCCACCAGCCGAGGACTAGCGAGAACCTACAATGAGCAGTTCTTC
NA	NA	TRBV30	TRBJ1-5	CACSRGGSNQPQHF	TGTGCCTGTTCCCGAGGGGGGAGCAATCAGCCCCAGCATTTT
NA	NA	TRBV5-1	TRBJ1-6	CASSLVQGTNSPLHF	TGCGCCAGCAGCTTGGTCCAGGGAACTAATTCACCCCTCCACTTT
NA	NA	TRBV2	TRBJ1-5	CASSDTRGSNQPQHF	TGTGCCAGCAGTGATACCCGGGGGTCCAATCAGCCCCAGCATTTT
once	TRBD1	TRBV7-9	TRBJ2-1	CASSRTGVNNEQFF	TGTGCCAGCAGCCGGACAGGGGTAAACAATGAGCAGTTCTTC